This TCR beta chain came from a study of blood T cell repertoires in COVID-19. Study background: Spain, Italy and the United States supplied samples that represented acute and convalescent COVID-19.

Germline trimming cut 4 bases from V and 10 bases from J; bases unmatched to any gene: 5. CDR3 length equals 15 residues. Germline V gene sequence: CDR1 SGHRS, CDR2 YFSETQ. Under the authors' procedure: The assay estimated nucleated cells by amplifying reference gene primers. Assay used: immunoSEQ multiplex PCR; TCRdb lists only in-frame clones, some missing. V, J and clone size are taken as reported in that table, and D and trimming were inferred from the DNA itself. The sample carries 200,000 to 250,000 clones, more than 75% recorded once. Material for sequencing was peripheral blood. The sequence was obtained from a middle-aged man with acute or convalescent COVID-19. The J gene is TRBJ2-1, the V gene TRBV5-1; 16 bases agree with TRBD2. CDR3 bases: TGCGCCAGCAGCGCGGGACTAGCGGGGGGGCAAGAGCAGTTCTTC. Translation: CASSAGLAGGQEQFF.